Listed below are T cell receptor beta chains from one sample, sequenced in a study of T cells after yellow fever vaccination. A single record per CDR3 protein comes from TCRdb applying MiXCR to the 5' RACE reads. The repertoire has almost 600,000 distinct CDR3 sequences, about 13% of them found once; the top ten carry more than 12%. The sample consisted of PBMCs, taken on the day of the yellow fever booster vaccination. The receptors derive from a man aged 25-40 years who received the YFV17D yellow fever vaccine. CDR3s include the opening cysteine and the closing phenylalanine or tryptophan. The D gene is left open where the match is weak. Not all rows give a size; the values are once, few, many and, for expanded clones, a class.

j_call: TRBJ2-2; d_call: .; cdr3_length: 16; clone_size: .; v_call: TRBV7-2; cdr3_nt: TGTGCCAGCAGCTTCTTTAGCGGTCCAAGCACCGGGGAGCTGTTTTTT; cdr3_aa: CASSFFSGPSTGELFF
j_call: TRBJ2-6; d_call: .; cdr3_length: 16; clone_size: few; v_call: TRBV28; cdr3_nt: TGTGCCAGCAGACCAAGGGGGACCTCTGGGGCCAACGTCCTGACTTTC; cdr3_aa: CASRPRGTSGANVLTF
j_call: TRBJ2-7; d_call: TRBD1; cdr3_length: 13; clone_size: few; v_call: TRBV27; cdr3_nt: TGTGCCAGCGGATCGACAGGGTACTACGAGCAGTACTTC; cdr3_aa: CASGSTGYYEQYF
j_call: TRBJ2-7; d_call: .; cdr3_length: 12; clone_size: .; v_call: TRBV7-2; cdr3_nt: TGTGCCAGCAGCACCGGGTTGTACGAGCAGTACTTC; cdr3_aa: CASSTGLYEQYF
j_call: TRBJ1-5; d_call: .; cdr3_length: 15; clone_size: few; v_call: TRBV5-1; cdr3_nt: TGCGCCAGCAGCTTGGCAACGGGGGATAATCAGCCCCAGCATTTT; cdr3_aa: CASSLATGDNQPQHF
j_call: TRBJ2-7; d_call: .; cdr3_length: 15; clone_size: .; v_call: TRBV7-8; cdr3_nt: TGTGTCAGCAGCCCGGGGCAGGCAATGAACCTCGAGCAGTACTTC; cdr3_aa: CVSSPGQAMNLEQYF
j_call: TRBJ2-3; d_call: .; cdr3_length: 15; clone_size: few; v_call: TRBV6-1; cdr3_nt: TGTGCCAGTAAGAAAAGACCGACGGATCAGGGTACGCAGTATTTT; cdr3_aa: CASKKRPTDQGTQYF
j_call: TRBJ2-1; d_call: TRBD1; cdr3_length: 17; clone_size: .; v_call: TRBV10-1; cdr3_nt: TGCGCCAGCAGTGGCCGACAGGGAATGGGCTCCTACAATGAGCAGTTCTTC; cdr3_aa: CASSGRQGMGSYNEQFF
j_call: TRBJ2-7; d_call: .; cdr3_length: 13; clone_size: many; v_call: TRBV7-2; cdr3_nt: TGCGCCAGCAGCCCGGGCCGCTCCTACGAGCAGTACTTC; cdr3_aa: CASSPGRSYEQYF
j_call: TRBJ1-1; d_call: .; cdr3_length: 15; clone_size: .; v_call: TRBV12-3/TRBV12-4; cdr3_nt: TGTGCCAGCAGTTCCCTGGGACACCAGAACACTGAAGCTTTCTTT; cdr3_aa: CASSSLGHQNTEAFF
j_call: TRBJ1-3; d_call: .; cdr3_length: 14; clone_size: few; v_call: TRBV7-2; cdr3_nt: TGTGCCAGCAGCCTACAGAGTACTGGAAACACCATATATTTT; cdr3_aa: CASSLQSTGNTIYF
j_call: TRBJ2-1; d_call: .; cdr3_length: 12; clone_size: few; v_call: TRBV12-5; cdr3_nt: TGTGCTAGTGGTTTGAGAAGGGCGGAGCAGTTCTTC; cdr3_aa: CASGLRRAEQFF
j_call: TRBJ2-3; d_call: .; cdr3_length: 12; clone_size: few; v_call: TRBV5-4; cdr3_nt: TGTGCCAGCATAGACGATACAGATACGCAGTATTTT; cdr3_aa: CASIDDTDTQYF